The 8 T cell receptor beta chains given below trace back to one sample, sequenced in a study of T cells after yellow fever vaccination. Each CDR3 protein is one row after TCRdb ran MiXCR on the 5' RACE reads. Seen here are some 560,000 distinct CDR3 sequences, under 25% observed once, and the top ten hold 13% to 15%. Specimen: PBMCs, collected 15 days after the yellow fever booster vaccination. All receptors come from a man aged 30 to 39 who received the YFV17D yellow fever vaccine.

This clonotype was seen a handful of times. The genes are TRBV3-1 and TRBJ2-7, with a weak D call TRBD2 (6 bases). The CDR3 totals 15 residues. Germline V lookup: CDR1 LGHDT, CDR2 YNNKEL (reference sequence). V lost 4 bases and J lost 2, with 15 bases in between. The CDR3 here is CASSRFGTPAYEQYF. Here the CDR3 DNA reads TGTGCCAGCAGCCGTTTCGGGACTCCTGCCTACGAGCAGTACTTC.

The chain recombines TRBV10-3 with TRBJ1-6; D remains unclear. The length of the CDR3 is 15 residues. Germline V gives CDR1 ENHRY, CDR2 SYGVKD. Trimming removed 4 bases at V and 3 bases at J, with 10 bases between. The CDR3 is CAISGTGLYNSPLHF. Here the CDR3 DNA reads TGTGCCATCAGTGGGACTGGCCTCTATAATTCACCCCTCCACTTT.

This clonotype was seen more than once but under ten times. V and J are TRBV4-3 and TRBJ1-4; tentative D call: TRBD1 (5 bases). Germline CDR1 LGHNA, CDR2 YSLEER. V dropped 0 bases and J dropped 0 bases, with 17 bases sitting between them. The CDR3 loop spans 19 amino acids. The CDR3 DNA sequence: TGCGCCAGCAGCCAAGATTGGCGGAGACAGCCTGCAACTAATGAAAAACTGTTTTTT. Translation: CASSQDWRRQPATNEKLFF.

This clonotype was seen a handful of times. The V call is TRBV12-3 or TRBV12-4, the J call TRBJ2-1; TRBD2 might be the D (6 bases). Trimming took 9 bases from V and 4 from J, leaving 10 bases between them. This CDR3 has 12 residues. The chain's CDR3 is CASGGAYNEQFF. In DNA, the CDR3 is TGTGCCAGTGGAGGGGCATACAATGAGCAGTTCTTC.

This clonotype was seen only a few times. This CDR3 reads CASNPSRSSYEQYF. For the CDR3, the DNA is TGTGCCAGCAACCCATCGCGCTCCTCCTACGAGCAGTACTTC. The rearrangement links TRBV7-2 to TRBJ2-7; D gene uncertain. Trimming shortened V by 7 bases and J by 0 bases, and 13 bases separated the two germline ends. CDR3 size: 14 residues. Germline CDR1 is SGHTA and CDR2 is FQGNSA.

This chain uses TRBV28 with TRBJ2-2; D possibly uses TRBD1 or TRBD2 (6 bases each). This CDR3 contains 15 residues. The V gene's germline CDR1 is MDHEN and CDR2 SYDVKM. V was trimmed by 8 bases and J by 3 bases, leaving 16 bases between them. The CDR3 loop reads CASLQGGLHTGELFF. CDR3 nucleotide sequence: TGTGCCAGCCTTCAAGGGGGACTGCACACCGGGGAGCTGTTTTTT.

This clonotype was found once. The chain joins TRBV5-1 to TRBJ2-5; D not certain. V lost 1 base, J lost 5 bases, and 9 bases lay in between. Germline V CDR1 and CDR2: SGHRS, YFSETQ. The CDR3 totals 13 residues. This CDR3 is CASSLIERETQYF. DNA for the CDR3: TGCGCCAGCAGCTTGATCGAACGGGAGACCCAGTACTTC.

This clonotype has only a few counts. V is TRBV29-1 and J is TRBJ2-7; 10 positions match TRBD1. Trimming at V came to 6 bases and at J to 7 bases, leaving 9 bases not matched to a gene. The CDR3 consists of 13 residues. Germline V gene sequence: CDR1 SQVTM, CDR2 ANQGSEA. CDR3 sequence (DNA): TGCAGCGTCACCGGGGACAGGGGTCTTGAGCAGTACTTC. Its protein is CSVTGDRGLEQYF.